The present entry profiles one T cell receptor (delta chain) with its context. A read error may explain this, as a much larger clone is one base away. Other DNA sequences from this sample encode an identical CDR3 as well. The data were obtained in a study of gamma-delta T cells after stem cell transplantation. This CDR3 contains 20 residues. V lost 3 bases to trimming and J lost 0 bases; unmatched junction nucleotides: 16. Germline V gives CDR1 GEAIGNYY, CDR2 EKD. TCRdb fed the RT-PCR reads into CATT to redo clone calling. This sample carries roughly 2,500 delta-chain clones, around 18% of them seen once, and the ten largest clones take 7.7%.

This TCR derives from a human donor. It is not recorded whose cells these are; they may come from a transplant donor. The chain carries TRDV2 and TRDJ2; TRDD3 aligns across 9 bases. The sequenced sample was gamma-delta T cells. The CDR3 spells CACDPILGDSTQALTAQLFF. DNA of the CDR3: TGTGCCTGTGACCCGATACTGGGGGACTCTACCCAGGCTTTGACAGCACAACTCTTCTTT.